The rows below give T cell receptor beta chains drawn from one sample of a study of blood T cell repertoires in COVID-19. Libraries were prepared by immunoSEQ multiplex PCR; TCRdb keeps only in-frame clonotypes and omits some of them. The repertoire holds 250,000 to 300,000 clones, with under 90% as singletons. The sequenced sample consisted of peripheral blood. The receptor set was obtained from a man aged 50-59 years with acute or convalescent COVID-19. The CDR3 runs from the conserved cysteine through the conserved F or W. D genes are given only for firm matches. Expanded clones get a size class; other rows say once, few or many, or leave the size out.

V: TRBV19; D: NA; J: TRBJ2-5; size: NA; DNA: TGTGCCAGTAGTATTGGCAGTCAAGAGACCCAGTACTTC; CDR3: CASSIGSQETQYF
V: TRBV2; D: TRBD1; J: TRBJ1-1; size: NA; DNA: TGTGCCAGCAGAATTAGGGACAGGGGGCTCACTGAAGCTTTCTTT; CDR3: CASRIRDRGLTEAFF
V: TRBV7-2; D: NA; J: TRBJ2-2; size: NA; DNA: TGTGCCAGCAGCTTGCGGCTGTCCGGGGAGCTGTTTTTT; CDR3: CASSLRLSGELFF
V: TRBV5-1; D: NA; J: TRBJ1-1; size: NA; DNA: TGCGCCAGCAGCGGATACCTGACAGGCTGGGACACTGAAGCTTTCTTT; CDR3: CASSGYLTGWDTEAFF
V: TRBV5-1; D: NA; J: TRBJ1-2; size: NA; DNA: TGCGCCAGCAGCTCGTCCTCCGGACGTGGGGAGTATGGCTACACCTTC; CDR3: CASSSSSGRGEYGYTF
V: TRBV7-2; D: NA; J: TRBJ1-2; size: NA; DNA: TGTGCCAGCAGCATTAATGGGGGGGACTATGGCTACACCTTC; CDR3: CASSINGGDYGYTF
V: TRBV28; D: NA; J: TRBJ1-3; size: NA; DNA: TGTGCCAGCAGTTTCTTCCAGACTATTTCCTCTGGAAACACCATATATTTT; CDR3: CASSFFQTISSGNTIYF
V: TRBV7-9; D: NA; J: TRBJ1-5; size: NA; DNA: TGTGCCAGCAGCCTCGGGACATCCTTTAATCAGCCCCAGCATTTT; CDR3: CASSLGTSFNQPQHF
V: TRBV11-2; D: TRBD2; J: TRBJ2-7; size: NA; DNA: TGTGCCAGCAGCTTAATAACACCTGGGCTAGCGGGCGCCTACGAGCAGTACTTC; CDR3: CASSLITPGLAGAYEQYF
V: TRBV27; D: TRBD1; J: TRBJ1-5; size: NA; DNA: TGTGCCAGCAGTTTGGGACAGGGTCTAAGGCCCCAGCATTTT; CDR3: CASSLGQGLRPQHF
V: TRBV3-1/TRBV3-2; D: NA; J: TRBJ1-5; size: NA; DNA: TGTGCCAGCAGTCCGGGGGAAGGCAATCAGCCCCAGCATTTT; CDR3: CASSPGEGNQPQHF
V: TRBV15; D: NA; J: TRBJ2-5; size: NA; DNA: TGTGCCACCAGCAGAGATAATGCAGGGGAAGAGACCCAGTACTTC; CDR3: CATSRDNAGEETQYF
V: TRBV3-1/TRBV3-2; D: NA; J: TRBJ2-7; size: NA; DNA: TGTGCCAGCAGCCCGATAGTAGGCGGGTTCTACGAGCAGTACTTC; CDR3: CASSPIVGGFYEQYF
V: TRBV28; D: TRBD1; J: TRBJ1-6; size: NA; DNA: TGTGCCAGCAGTGGCCGGACAGGGGACTCCTATAATTCACCCCTCCACTTT; CDR3: CASSGRTGDSYNSPLHF
V: TRBV6-5; D: NA; J: TRBJ2-5; size: NA; DNA: TGTGCCAGCCAGGGTACTTCGGAGACCCAGTACTTC; CDR3: CASQGTSETQYF
V: TRBV6-5; D: NA; J: TRBJ2-3; size: NA; DNA: TGTGCCAGCACCACGACAGCTACAGATACGCAGTATTTT; CDR3: CASTTTATDTQYF
V: TRBV27; D: NA; J: TRBJ2-1; size: NA; DNA: TGTGCCAGCAGTTTAAAACTGGATGAGCAGTTCTTC; CDR3: CASSLKLDEQFF
V: TRBV2; D: NA; J: TRBJ1-1; size: NA; DNA: TGTGCCAGCAAAGGAGGGTTGTGGGGAATGAATGCTTTCTTT; CDR3: CASKGGLWGMNAFF
V: TRBV7-2; D: NA; J: TRBJ2-7; size: once; DNA: TGTGCCAGCAGCTTCCAGGCTGTCGCCTACGAGCAGTACTTC; CDR3: CASSFQAVAYEQYF
V: TRBV5-1; D: TRBD1; J: TRBJ1-1; size: once; DNA: TGCGCCAGCAGCTTGCTACCGGGACAGGGTGCTGAAGCTTTCTTT; CDR3: CASSLLPGQGAEAFF
V: TRBV7-9; D: NA; J: TRBJ1-4; size: NA; DNA: TGTGCCAGCAGCTTAAAGACAGGTGGTGAAAAACTGTTTTTT; CDR3: CASSLKTGGEKLFF
V: TRBV9; D: NA; J: TRBJ2-5; size: NA; DNA: TGTGCCAGCAGCGTAGCCCAGGGGCTGGCCGAGACCCAGTACTTC; CDR3: CASSVAQGLAETQYF
V: TRBV2; D: NA; J: TRBJ2-7; size: NA; DNA: TGTGCCAGCAGTTCCACAGGGCAGTTCTACGAGCAGTACTTC; CDR3: CASSSTGQFYEQYF
V: TRBV11-2; D: NA; J: TRBJ2-2; size: NA; DNA: TGTGCCAGCGGGCGCACCGGGGAGCTGTTTTTT; CDR3: CASGRTGELFF
V: TRBV30; D: TRBD1; J: TRBJ2-5; size: once; DNA: TGTGCCTGGAGGGGGACAGCGGAGACCCAGTACTTC; CDR3: CAWRGTAETQYF